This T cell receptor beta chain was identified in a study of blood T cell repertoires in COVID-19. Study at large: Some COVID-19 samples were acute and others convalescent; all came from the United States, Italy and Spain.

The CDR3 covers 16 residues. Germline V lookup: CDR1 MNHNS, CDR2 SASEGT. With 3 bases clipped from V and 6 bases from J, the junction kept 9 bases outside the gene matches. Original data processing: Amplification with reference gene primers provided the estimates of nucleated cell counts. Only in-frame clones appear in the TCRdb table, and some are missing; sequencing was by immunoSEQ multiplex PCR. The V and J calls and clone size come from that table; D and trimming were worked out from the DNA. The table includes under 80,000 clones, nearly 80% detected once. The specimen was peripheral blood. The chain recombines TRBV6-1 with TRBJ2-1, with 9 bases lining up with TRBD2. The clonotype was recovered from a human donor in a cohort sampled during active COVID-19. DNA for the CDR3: TGTGCCAGCAGTGACACTCTAGCGGGGAGGGCCAATGAGCAGTTCTTC. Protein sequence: CASSDTLAGRANEQFF.